Shown below are 22 T cell receptor beta chains from a single sample sequenced in a study of T cell repertoires in cytomegalovirus infection. One entry per CDR3 protein, called by TCRdb with MiXCR from the reads. The table has 130,000 or so distinct CDR3 sequences, 6.5% seen once. Sequenced material: PBMCs. The receptors were gathered from a human donor in good health (CMV status not recorded). Some clones in this sample may be carry-over from other donors' samples.

CDR3 bases: TGTGCCAGCAGTCGCCTACAGGGGGGGATAAGCAATGAGCAGTTCTTC. Its protein is CASSRLQGGISNEQFF. V is TRBV28 and J is TRBJ2-1; D possibly corresponds to TRBD1 (8 bases). V lost 5 bases and J 6 bases, leaving 20 bases between the germline ends. Germline-derived CDR1 and CDR2 are MDHEN and SYDVKM. The CDR3 is made up of 16 amino acids.

Ten or more counts support this clonotype. The chain joins TRBV19 to TRBJ2-5; TRBD1 agrees at 10 bases. Trimming at V came to 0 bases and at J to 3 bases, leaving 10 bases not matched to a gene. Germline V gene lookup returns CDR1 LNHDA and CDR2 SQIVND (reference sequence). This CDR3 spans 18 amino acids. The CDR3 protein is CASSIEDRGSASEETQYF. The DNA for the CDR3 is TGTGCCAGTAGTATAGAGGACAGGGGGTCCGCGTCGGAAGAGACCCAGTACTTC. The whole variable domain, remainder taken from reference TRBV19 and TRBJ2-5, is DGGITQSPKYLFRKEGQNVTLSCEQNLNHDAMYWYRQDPGQGLRLIYYSQIVNDFQKGDIAEGYSVSREKKESFPLTVTSAQKNPTAFYLCASSIEDRGSASEETQYFGPGTRLLVL.

This clonotype occurred many times. The chain recombines TRBV15 with TRBJ2-1, with D maybe TRBD1 (6 bases). The CDR3 is 16 residues long. V lost 1 base and J lost 12, with 22 bases in between. CDR1 and CDR2 (germline): LNHNV, YYDKDF (reference sequence). DNA of the CDR3: TGTGCCACCAGCAGAGCAGGGGCAGACACAATGAGTGGGCAGTTCTTC. Protein product: CATSRAGADTMSGQFF.

This clonotype occurred a few times. The chain combines TRBV20-1 with TRBJ2-1; 11 bases map to TRBD2. V lost 7 bases to trimming and J lost 4 bases; unmatched junction nucleotides: 3. This CDR3 contains 13 residues. Germline V gene data show CDR1 as DFQATT and CDR2 as SNEGSKA (reference sequence). As DNA, the CDR3 is TGCAGTGGTATAGCGGGGGGGTACAATGAGCAGTTCTTC. Its translation: CSGIAGGYNEQFF.

This clonotype was observed at least ten times. The J gene is TRBJ1-2, the V gene TRBV12-3 or TRBV12-4; 8 bases align to TRBD1. There are 14 residues in the CDR3. The V and J ends lost 6 bases and 4 bases, in that order; junction bases with no gene match: 7. The DNA of the CDR3 is TGTGCCAGCAGAACCTCCGGGACAGGCTATGGCTACACCTTC. This gives the protein CASRTSGTGYGYTF.

This clonotype has a count of ten or more. This chain uses TRBV7-8 with TRBJ2-2, with D possibly matching TRBD2 (6 bases). Germline CDR1 SGHVS, CDR2 FQNEAQ. This CDR3 has 14 amino acids. V shed 3 bases and J shed 5 bases, with 10 bases lying between them. The CDR3 reads CASSFRRVTGELFF. CDR3 sequence (DNA): TGTGCCAGCAGCTTTAGGAGGGTGACCGGGGAGCTGTTTTTT. Filled out from reference TRBV7-8 and TRBJ2-2, the complete variable domain reads GAGVSQSPRYKVAKRGQDVALRCDPISGHVSLFWYQQALGQGPEFLTYFQNEAQLDKSGLPSDRFFAERPEGSVSTLKIQRTQQEDSAVYLCASSFRRVTGELFFGEGSRLTVL.

This clonotype showed up many times. The chain joins TRBV4-2 to TRBJ2-1; TRBD2 matches at 10 bases. From germline, CDR1 is LGHNA and CDR2 YNFKEQ. The CDR3 runs 16 residues. The V segment lost 0 bases and the J segment 8 bases; nucleotides outside the gene matches: 7. CDR3 residues: CASSQDRTSGEYEQFF. CDR3 DNA: TGTGCCAGCAGCCAAGACCGAACTAGCGGGGAATATGAGCAGTTCTTC.

This clonotype appeared a few times. The gene calls are TRBV20-1 and TRBJ2-7, with D unclear. The CDR3 sequence is 10 residues long. Germline lookup yields CDR1 DFQATT and CDR2 SNEGSKA (reference sequence). Trimming removed 6 bases from V and 5 bases from J, with 8 bases in between. CDR3 nucleotides: TGCAGTGCCCGTAATAACGAGCAGTACTTC. Amino acid sequence: CSARNNEQYF.

The table lists this clonotype with many counts. The genes are TRBV15 and TRBJ2-1; D is uncertain. The CDR3 totals 16 residues. V shed 5 bases and J shed 6 bases, with 20 bases lying between them. Germline lookup yields CDR1 LNHNV and CDR2 YYDKDF (reference sequence). For the CDR3, the DNA is TGTGCCACCAGCCCGCAACATCAGGTCTTTTCCAATGAGCAGTTCTTC. This sequence encodes CATSPQHQVFSNEQFF.

This clonotype was found many times. The V call is TRBV4-3, the J call TRBJ2-7; 9 nucleotides agree with TRBD1. CDR3 length: 15 amino acids. Germline trimming cut 6 bases from V and 3 bases from J; bases unmatched to any gene: 9. Germline values: CDR1 LGHNA, CDR2 YSLEER. CDR3 sequence (DNA): TGCGCCAGCAGTCTAACCGGGACAGGGTTCTACGAGCAGTACTTC. Translating it yields CASSLTGTGFYEQYF.

This clonotype was observed many times. The genes are TRBV7-6 and TRBJ1-3; D is unclear. This CDR3 is built from 13 residues. The V end lost 2 bases, the J end lost 2 bases, and 4 bases lay between the germline ends. In germline, CDR1 is SGHVS, CDR2 FNYEAQ. CDR3: CASSLRTGNTIYF. CDR3 DNA: TGTGCCAGCAGCTTAAGGACTGGAAACACCATATATTTT.

This clonotype was detected only a few times. The chain carries TRBV20-1 and TRBJ1-1; unclear D gene. V dropped 0 bases and J dropped 1 base, with 12 bases sitting between them. This CDR3 comprises 15 residues. CDR1 is DFQATT, CDR2 SNEGSKA, per germline (reference sequence). CDR3 sequence reads: CSARDSGRPNTEAFF. DNA of the CDR3: TGCAGTGCTAGAGATTCGGGCCGCCCGAACACTGAAGCTTTCTTT.

Ten or more counts support this clonotype. The chain has TRBV5-4 and TRBJ2-1; 9 positions match TRBD2. The CDR3 runs to 16 residues. V shed 0 bases and J 9 bases; nucleotides not matched to a gene: 10. From germline, CDR1 is SGHNT and CDR2 YYREEE (reference sequence). CDR3 bases: TGTGCCAGCAGCTTGGTAGGGGGGACTAGCAATCGTGAGCAGTTCTTC. This encodes CASSLVGGTSNREQFF.

The chain recombines TRBV29-1 with TRBJ1-1; D perhaps matches TRBD1 (6 bases). Germline CDR1 reads SQVTM; CDR2 reads ANQGSEA. CDR3 length: 13 residues. V was cut by 7 bases and J by 3 bases, with 15 bases left in between. The CDR3 here is CSGRRGGDTEAFF. CDR3 nucleotides: TGCAGCGGCCGCCGAGGGGGGGACACTGAAGCTTTCTTT.

This clonotype was observed at least ten times. The genes are TRBV10-3 and TRBJ2-5; 15 positions agree with TRBD2. This CDR3 spans 16 amino acids. V was clipped by 4 bases and J by 5 bases; unmatched bases: 5. Germline V gene lookup returns CDR1 ENHRY and CDR2 SYGVKD. The CDR3 nucleotides read TGTGCCATCAGTGTTGGACTAGCGGGGGGGGGGGAGACCCAGTACTTC. It codes for CAISVGLAGGGETQYF.

This clonotype was found many times. V is TRBV12-3 or TRBV12-4 and J is TRBJ1-5; 8 bases agree with TRBD1. V lost 6 bases and J lost 4; bases outside the gene matches: 2. The CDR3 is made up of 13 amino acids. Here the CDR3 DNA reads TGTGCCAGCAGCGACAGGGGAAATCAGCCCCAGCATTTT. Translating it yields CASSDRGNQPQHF.

The chain has TRBV2 and TRBJ1-6; D unclear. Trimming shortened V by 3 bases and J by 0 bases, and 12 bases separated the two germline ends. Germline loops: CDR1 SNHLY, CDR2 FYNNEI. The CDR3 contains 17 residues. The CDR3 protein is CASSDFARSSYNSPLHF. CDR3 bases: TGTGCCAGCAGTGATTTCGCGAGGAGCTCCTATAATTCACCCCTCCACTTT. The full variable domain, in which reference TRBV2 and TRBJ1-6 provide the parts outside the CDR3, is EPEVTQTPSHQVTQMGQEVILRCVPISNHLYFYWYRQILGQKVEFLVSFYNNEISEKSEIFDDQFSVERPDGSNFTLKIRSTKLEDSAMYFCASSDFARSSYNSPLHFGNGTRLTVT.

This clonotype was detected a few times. The gene calls are TRBV14 and TRBJ1-2; no definite D call. This CDR3 comprises 15 residues. CDR1 is SGHDN and CDR2 is FVKESK in the germline V gene. Between the trimmed V and J ends, which lost 0 bases and 7 bases, there was a span of 15 bases. The CDR3: CASSQDRQGLGGYTF. CDR3 nucleotides: TGTGCCAGCAGCCAAGACCGCCAAGGCCTTGGTGGCTACACCTTC.

There are a few counts of this clonotype. The chain carries TRBV6-5 and TRBJ2-2, with D perhaps matching TRBD1 or TRBD2 (5 bases each). Trimming took 6 bases from V and 5 from J, leaving 16 bases between them. In germline, CDR1 is MNHEY, CDR2 SVGAGI. CDR3 size: 15 residues. CDR3 region: CASRPGTALTGELFF. The CDR3 nucleotides read TGTGCCAGCAGGCCCGGGACGGCCCTTACCGGGGAGCTGTTTTTT.

This clonotype was counted ten times or more. This chain uses TRBV10-3 with TRBJ2-5; 9 bases line up with TRBD1. From germline, CDR1 is ENHRY and CDR2 SYGVKD. Unmatched junction bases numbered 4, after V lost 3 bases and J lost 2 bases. The length of the CDR3 is 15 residues. The CDR3 bases are TGTGCCATCAGTGAAACCGGGACAGGGCAAGAGACCCAGTACTTC. As protein: CAISETGTGQETQYF.

This clonotype was detected ten times or more. J is TRBJ2-5 and V is TRBV10-3, with 7 nucleotides matching TRBD2. The ends lost 10 bases at V and 1 base at J; junction bases unmatched: 6. Per the germline V gene, CDR1 is ENHRY and CDR2 is SYGVKD. There are 13 residues in the CDR3. The CDR3 reads CATGLAGQETQYF. For the CDR3, the DNA is TGTGCCACCGGTTTAGCGGGCCAAGAGACCCAGTACTTC.

This clonotype occurred many times. V usage is TRBV7-2 and J usage is TRBJ1-2; 9 bases map to TRBD1. This CDR3 has 15 residues. Germline V CDR1 and CDR2: SGHTA, FQGNSA. V lost 5 bases, J lost 0 bases, and 4 bases stayed unmatched. Here the CDR3 reads CASSPGTGPNYGYTF. Here the CDR3 DNA reads TGTGCCAGCAGCCCCGGGACAGGGCCTAACTATGGCTACACCTTC.